The 23 T cell receptor beta chains below all came from one sample that was sequenced in a study of blood T cell repertoires in COVID-19. The table came from immunoSEQ multiplex PCR; TCRdb's copy has only in-frame clones and leaves some out. The sample gives approximately 240,000 clones, under 85% of which show up once; 4% is in the top ten. Sample: peripheral blood. The receptor source for this set is a woman in her forties with active or convalescent COVID-19.

The CDR3: CASRGTGETGELFF. In DNA form, the CDR3 reads TGTGCCAGCAGGGGGACAGGGGAAACCGGGGAGCTGTTTTTT. The chain links TRBV2 to TRBJ2-2; TRBD1 agrees at 10 bases. V gave up 6 bases and J gave up 5 bases; unmatched junction bases: 3. Germline CDR1 reads SNHLY; CDR2 reads FYNNEI. The length of the CDR3 is 14 residues.

The genes are TRBV15 and TRBJ2-7; perhaps TRBD2 as D (5 bases). This CDR3 contains 14 residues. The germline CDR1 and CDR2 sequences are LNHNV and YYDKDF (reference sequence). Between the trimmed V and J ends, which lost 1 base and 2 bases, there was a span of 9 bases. The DNA of the CDR3 is TGTGCCACCAGCAGAGCTTACGGGACCTACGAGCAGTACGTC. As protein: CATSRAYGTYEQYV.

The V and J genes are TRBV5-5 and TRBJ1-4, with TRBD1 as a possible D gene (5 bases). Germline loops: CDR1 SGHKS, CDR2 YYEKEE (reference sequence). Trimming stripped 0 bases from V and 8 bases from J, with 20 bases between. The CDR3 totals 17 residues. In DNA, the CDR3 is TGTGCCAGCAGCTTGGCGCAGGGTGCGGTGCTAGGGGAAAAACTGTTTTTT. This translates into CASSLAQGAVLGEKLFF.

This clone was seen just once. V usage is TRBV7-9 and J usage is TRBJ1-1; D not certain. Germline CDR1 reads SEHNR; CDR2 reads FQNEAQ (reference sequence). The CDR3 is 15 residues long. The V end lost 4 bases, the J end lost 3 bases, and 15 bases lay between the germline ends. The chain's CDR3 is CASSWREGPDTEAFF. The CDR3 DNA sequence: TGTGCCAGCAGCTGGCGGGAGGGCCCGGACACTGAAGCTTTCTTT.

V usage is TRBV10-3 and J usage is TRBJ2-1, with 10 bases that match TRBD1. CDR1 is ENHRY and CDR2 is SYGVKD in the germline V gene. The CDR3 length is 18 residues. With V trimmed by 0 bases and J by 2 bases, 7 bases remained unmatched. CDR3: CAISESGTGAAPYNEQFF. CDR3 DNA sequence: TGTGCCATCAGTGAGTCGGGGACAGGGGCGGCTCCCTACAATGAGCAGTTCTTC.

V is TRBV27 and J is TRBJ2-7, with 7 bases aligning to TRBD1. Per germline, CDR1 MNHEY and CDR2 SMNVEV (reference sequence). The trim removed 7 bases at V and 4 bases at J, leaving 16 bases unmatched. CDR3 length: 16 residues. Here the CDR3 DNA reads TGTGCCAGCACCCAACGGGAATGGACAGGTACTTACGAGCAGTACTTC. Translating it yields CASTQREWTGTYEQYF.

The chain joins TRBV5-1 to TRBJ1-2; 7 bases agree with TRBD1. Germline values: CDR1 SGHRS, CDR2 YFSETQ. The CDR3 loop spans 16 amino acids. Unmatched junction bases numbered 9, after V lost 0 bases and J lost 4 bases. The CDR3 reads CASSLGHGQEIYGYTF. In DNA, the CDR3 is TGCGCCAGCAGCTTGGGCCACGGACAGGAGATCTATGGCTACACCTTC.

This clone came up once. The chain employs TRBV9 and TRBJ2-5; 9 positions agree with TRBD2. Germline-derived CDR1 and CDR2 are SGDLS and YYNGEE. The CDR3 is 16 residues long. With 0 bases clipped from V and 4 bases from J, the junction kept 7 bases outside the gene matches. CDR3 in DNA: TGTGCCAGCAGCGTAGCTGGCGGGGGGGCCGGAGAGACCCAGTACTTC. Its translation: CASSVAGGGAGETQYF.

The J gene is TRBJ1-2, the V gene TRBV7-9, with a tentative D call TRBD1 (5 bases). Trimming left V 5 bases short and J 8 bases short, with 12 bases between. The CDR3 covers 12 residues. Germline loops: CDR1 SEHNR, CDR2 FQNEAQ (reference sequence). CDR3 sequence (DNA): TGTGCCAGCAGCGAAAAGACAGTGGGCTACACCTTC. Translating it yields CASSEKTVGYTF.

V is TRBV6-5 and J is TRBJ1-2, with TRBD1 matching 7 bases. Trimming cost V 0 bases and J 8 bases; bases outside gene matches: 0. The CDR3 runs 12 residues. In germline, CDR1 is MNHEY, CDR2 SVGAGI. CDR3 DNA sequence: TGTGCCAGCAGTTACTCCAGGGGGGGCTACACCTTC. Translated, it gives CASSYSRGGYTF.

V and J are TRBV7-9 and TRBJ1-5; D not certain. The CDR3 is made up of 14 amino acids. Per germline, CDR1 SEHNR and CDR2 FQNEAQ (reference sequence). Trimming removed 5 bases at V and 7 bases at J, with 15 bases between. CDR3 bases: TGTGCCAGCAGCATGTCCCTCCTAGGCCAGCCCCAGCATTTT. Protein product: CASSMSLLGQPQHF.

The rearrangement joins TRBV5-1 to TRBJ2-2; 11 nucleotides match TRBD1. The germline V gene encodes CDR1 SGHRS and CDR2 YFSETQ. J was trimmed by 5 bases and V by 4 bases; bases with no gene match: 1. The CDR3 consists of 14 residues. Here the CDR3 reads CASSRDRGTGELFF. The CDR3 nucleotides read TGCGCCAGCAGCCGGGACAGGGGGACCGGGGAGCTGTTTTTT.

This clone was counted once. The rearrangement uses TRBV5-5 and TRBJ2-5; 8 bases match TRBD2. The CDR3 covers 15 residues. CDR1 SGHKS and CDR2 YYEKEE come from the germline V gene (reference sequence). V lost 4 bases and J lost 5; bases outside the gene matches: 10. The CDR3 DNA reads as TGTGCCAGCAGCCAAAACGGGGGGGCTGGTGAGACCCAGTACTTC. This translates into CASSQNGGAGETQYF.

V usage is TRBV2 and J usage is TRBJ1-3; TRBD1 matches 9 bases. The CDR3 covers 17 residues. V shed 6 bases, J shed 4 bases, and the junction held 13 bases outside the gene matches. In germline, CDR1 is SNHLY, CDR2 FYNNEI. The DNA for the CDR3 is TGTGCCAGCAGGCCGGGACAGGGAAGGGCGGGAGGAAACACCATATATTTT. Translating it yields CASRPGQGRAGGNTIYF.

This clone appeared a few times. This chain joins TRBV19 and TRBJ2-4, with a weak D call TRBD1 (5 bases). The length of the CDR3 is 13 residues. CDR1 and CDR2 from the germline V gene are LNHDA and SQIVND (reference sequence). Trimming cost V 6 bases and J 6 bases, with 12 bases left between them. The CDR3 is CASSPGFGNIQYF. CDR3 bases: TGTGCCAGTAGCCCAGGGTTCGGAAACATTCAGTACTTC.

This clone has just one count. V and J are TRBV12-3 or TRBV12-4 and TRBJ2-7; possibly TRBD2 for D (6 bases). The CDR3 sequence is 13 residues long. V lost 6 bases and J 5 bases, leaving 14 bases between the germline ends. CDR3 sequence (DNA): TGTGCCAGCAGCAATGGGGAGGAAAACGAGCAGTACGTC. Protein: CASSNGEENEQYV.

The V gene is TRBV24-1, the J gene TRBJ2-3, with D tentatively TRBD2 (6 bases). Per the germline V gene, CDR1 is KGHDR and CDR2 is SFDVKD. The V gene lost 1 base and the J gene lost 1 base, with 14 bases spanning the gap. The CDR3 spans 17 residues. In DNA, the CDR3 is TGTGCCACCAGTGATTTACCCGGAGGGCTTGGCACAGATACGCAGTATTTT. This translates into CATSDLPGGLGTDTQYF.

This clone was recorded a few times. This sequence joins TRBV24-1 and TRBJ2-5, with D perhaps TRBD2 (5 bases). Germline V CDR1 and CDR2: KGHDR, SFDVKD. This CDR3 is built from 13 residues. The V end lost 1 base, the J end lost 9 bases, and 11 bases lay between the germline ends. The CDR3 protein is CATSDLGGAAQYF. CDR3 DNA: TGTGCCACCAGTGATTTAGGAGGAGCGGCCCAGTACTTC.

The chain recombines TRBV19 with TRBJ1-1, with 12 nucleotides matching TRBD1. V lost 6 bases to trimming and J lost 4 bases; unmatched junction nucleotides: 3. The germline gives CDR1 LNHDA, CDR2 SQIVND (reference sequence). This CDR3 is 14 amino acids long. The CDR3 sequence: CASRRGQGATEAFF. The CDR3 nucleotides read TGTGCCAGTAGACGGGGACAGGGGGCCACTGAAGCTTTCTTT.

The chain couples TRBV5-1 to TRBJ1-2; 8 bases fit TRBD1. Trimming cost V 1 base and J 6 bases; bases outside gene matches: 5. The V gene's germline CDR1 is SGHRS and CDR2 YFSETQ. CDR3 size: 14 residues. The chain's CDR3 is CASSLSGGEDGYTF. CDR3 nucleotides: TGCGCCAGCAGCTTGTCAGGGGGCGAGGATGGCTACACCTTC.

The chain combines TRBV24-1 with TRBJ2-7, with a weak D call TRBD2 (6 bases). Deletions cut 5 bases from V and 2 bases from J, with 12 bases between. Germline V CDR1 and CDR2: KGHDR, SFDVKD. The CDR3 is made up of 14 amino acids. In DNA, the CDR3 is TGTGCCACCAGTGGGAGGGGCCCCCCCTACGAGCAGTACGTC. It yields the protein CATSGRGPPYEQYV.

The rearrangement links TRBV12-3 or TRBV12-4 to TRBJ1-1; TRBD1 matches 9 bases. V lost 6 bases, J lost 6 bases, and 5 bases stayed unmatched. CDR3 length: 13 amino acids. The CDR3 reads CASSIQGASEAFF. Written as DNA, the CDR3 is TGTGCCAGCAGCATACAGGGGGCCTCTGAAGCTTTCTTT.

This clone has a single count. This rearrangement joins TRBV5-6 to TRBJ1-2; unclear D gene. Germline V gene lookup returns CDR1 SGHDT and CDR2 YYEEEE. The ends were cut back, 6 bases at V and 8 bases at J, with 26 bases in the middle. The CDR3 loop spans 16 amino acids. The CDR3 loop is CASNPLRTMASRGYTF. Written as DNA, the CDR3 is TGTGCCAGCAACCCCCTCAGGACTATGGCAAGTAGGGGCTACACCTTC.